A single sample gave rise to the 27 T cell receptor beta chains below, sequenced in a study of PD-L1 blockade in urothelial cancer. The method was immunoSEQ multiplex PCR; TCRdb's version includes in-frame clones alone and lacks a portion of them. Of tens of thousands of clones listed, roughly 79% are singletons. Time point: pretreatment peripheral blood. This material consisted of PBMCs, taken around atezolizumab (anti-PD-L1) treatment. The source is a man between 65 and 79 years old with urothelial cancer.

The J gene is TRBJ2-7, the V gene TRBV2; TRBD1 matches 8 bases. J gave up 4 bases and V 5 bases, and 10 bases lay outside the gene matches. The CDR3 spans 15 residues. Germline V gene sequence: CDR1 SNHLY, CDR2 FYNNEI. The CDR3: CASSLQDRGRYEQYF. As DNA, the CDR3 is TGTGCCAGCAGTTTACAAGACAGGGGCAGGTACGAGCAGTACTTC.

V and J are TRBV5-6 and TRBJ1-4, with a weak D call TRBD1 (5 bases). CDR1 SGHDT and CDR2 YYEEEE come from the germline V gene. V gave up 4 bases and J gave up 3 bases, with 10 bases separating them. The CDR3 length is 14 residues. CDR3 loop: CASSSRGSNEKLFF. CDR3 coding DNA: TGTGCCAGCAGCAGCCGGGGGTCTAATGAAAAACTGTTTTTT. The full variable domain, in which reference TRBV5-6 and TRBJ1-4 provide the parts outside the CDR3, is DAGVTQSPTHLIKTRGQQVTLRCSPKSGHDTVSWYQQALGQGPQFIFQYYEEEERQRGNFPDRFSGHQFPNYSSELNVNALLLGDSALYLCASSSRGSNEKLFFGSGTQLSVL.

The chain joins TRBV4-2 to TRBJ2-5; tentatively, D is TRBD1 (5 bases). V was pared by 2 bases and J by 0 bases, with 13 bases between. This CDR3 spans 16 amino acids. Germline loops: CDR1 LGHNA, CDR2 YNFKEQ. DNA for the CDR3: TGTGCCAGCAGCCAATCAATGGGGCGGTACCAAGAGACCCAGTACTTC. Translated, it gives CASSQSMGRYQETQYF.

The chain links TRBV29-1 to TRBJ2-1, with D possibly TRBD2 on 6 matching bases. Germline V gene lookup returns CDR1 SQVTM and CDR2 ANQGSEA. V gave up 3 bases and J gave up 1 base, with 13 bases separating them. This CDR3 has 15 residues. The CDR3: CSVDGTPFSYNEQFF. The CDR3 coding sequence is TGCAGCGTTGATGGGACTCCATTTTCCTACAATGAGCAGTTCTTC.

A single count supports this clone. This rearrangement joins TRBV5-4 to TRBJ1-2; D uncertain. CDR3 size: 15 residues. In germline, CDR1 is SGHNT, CDR2 YYREEE (reference sequence). V was shortened by 2 bases and J by 0 bases, with 11 bases between the two germline ends. CDR3 sequence (DNA): TGTGCCAGCAGCTTCGCGGCGGCCTCTAACTATGGCTACACCTTC. Translating it yields CASSFAAASNYGYTF.

This clone has more than one count but fewer than ten. The V and J genes are TRBV5-4 and TRBJ2-3, with a weak D call TRBD2 (6 bases). Germline-derived CDR1 and CDR2 are SGHNT and YYREEE (reference sequence). V shed 2 bases and J shed 4 bases, with 11 bases lying between them. This CDR3 contains 14 residues. CDR3 protein: CASSFEGRPDTQYF. DNA for the CDR3: TGTGCCAGCAGCTTTGAAGGGAGGCCAGATACGCAGTATTTT.

J is TRBJ1-3 and V is TRBV15; D gene uncertain. Trimming cost V 1 base and J 0 bases, with 10 bases left between them. The CDR3 is made up of 16 amino acids. The V gene's germline CDR1 is LNHNV and CDR2 YYDKDF (reference sequence). The CDR3 sequence: CATSRVLDGSGNTIYF. Written as DNA, the CDR3 is TGTGCCACCAGCAGAGTGCTAGACGGCTCTGGAAACACCATATATTTT.

V usage is TRBV5-1 and J usage is TRBJ2-5, with TRBD2 matching over 7 bases. V trimming: 5 bases; J trimming: 5 bases; junction bases outside the gene matches: 6. CDR1 is SGHRS, CDR2 YFSETQ, per germline. This CDR3 comprises 13 residues. The CDR3 coding sequence is TGCGCCAGCAGTGCTATGGGGGGGGAGACCCAGTACTTC. Translation gives CASSAMGGETQYF.

The rearrangement joins TRBV12-5 to TRBJ2-5, with 13 bases aligning to TRBD2. The CDR3 loop spans 17 amino acids. Germline V gives CDR1 LGHNT, CDR2 FRNRAP. With V trimmed by 3 bases and J by 5 bases, 9 bases remained unmatched. CDR3: CASGFGKGLAGEETQYF. Written as DNA, the CDR3 is TGTGCTAGTGGTTTTGGAAAAGGACTAGCGGGAGAGGAGACCCAGTACTTC.

This rearrangement joins TRBV18 to TRBJ2-7, with a weak D call TRBD2 (5 bases). The germline V gene encodes CDR1 KGHSH and CDR2 LQKENI. The V gene lost 3 bases and the J gene lost 5 bases, with 11 bases spanning the gap. The CDR3 length is 13 residues. In DNA form, the CDR3 reads TGTGCCAGCTCACCGGTGGGAGAGGACGAGCAGTACTTC. Protein: CASSPVGEDEQYF.

The genes are TRBV5-1 and TRBJ2-5; possibly TRBD2 for D (7 bases). With 5 bases removed from V and 2 bases from J, the gap between germline ends came to 16 bases. CDR3 length equals 15 residues. Germline V gene data show CDR1 as SGHRS and CDR2 as YFSETQ. CDR3 nucleotides: TGCGCCAGCAGGGGGGGGGCAGGCATGCAAGAGACCCAGTACTTC. It yields the protein CASRGGAGMQETQYF.

The rearrangement links TRBV28 to TRBJ2-1, with D possibly matching TRBD1 (6 bases). The germline V and J ends were trimmed by 6 bases and 0 bases, with 15 bases remaining between them. Germline V CDR1 and CDR2: MDHEN, SYDVKM. The CDR3 sequence is 16 residues long. CDR3 sequence: CASSDQRGSSYNEQFF. The DNA for the CDR3 is TGTGCCAGCAGCGACCAGAGGGGGAGCTCCTACAATGAGCAGTTCTTC. The variable domain in full, completed from reference TRBV28 and TRBJ2-1, reads DVKVTQSSRYLVKRTGEKVFLECVQDMDHENMFWYRQDPGLGLRLIYFSYDVKMKEKGDIPEGYSVSREKKERFSLILESASTNQTSMYLCASSDQRGSSYNEQFFGPGTRLTVL.

This clone was detected only a few times. This chain joins TRBV2 and TRBJ2-7, with 11 nucleotides matching TRBD1. CDR1 and CDR2 (germline): SNHLY, FYNNEI. The CDR3 has 15 amino acids. Germline trimming cut 5 bases from V and 6 bases from J; bases unmatched to any gene: 9. The CDR3 DNA reads TGTGCCAGCAGTCCTTACCGGGACAGGGGGTCCGAGCAGTACTTC. It codes for CASSPYRDRGSEQYF.

On this clone itself: The identical CDR3 is also encoded by other nucleotide sequences in the sample. In DNA, the CDR3 is TGTGCCAGCAGTTACGGCCAGGGCAGTGAAAAACTGTTTTTT. The encoded protein is CASSYGQGSEKLFF. The chain employs TRBV6-6 and TRBJ1-4, with a tentative D call TRBD1 (5 bases). V shed 2 bases and J shed 7 bases, with 11 bases lying between them. Germline V lookup: CDR1 MNHNY, CDR2 SVGAGI (reference sequence). This CDR3 contains 14 residues.

The chain joins TRBV5-1 to TRBJ1-3, with D hard to call. This CDR3 region has 20 residues. V lost 1 base and J 3 bases, leaving 26 bases between the germline ends. Germline CDR1 and CDR2: SGHRS and YFSETQ. CDR3 protein: CASSLNPEEGADTFGNTIYF. As DNA, the CDR3 is TGCGCCAGCAGCTTGAATCCCGAGGAGGGAGCAGACACCTTTGGAAACACCATATATTTT. Full variable domain (outside the CDR3, taken from reference TRBV5-1 and TRBJ1-3): KAGVTQTPRYLIKTRGQQVTLSCSPISGHRSVSWYQQTPGQGLQFLFEYFSETQRNKGNFPGRFSGRQFSNSRSEMNVSTLELGDSALYLCASSLNPEEGADTFGNTIYFGEGSWLTVV.

The genes are TRBV4-3 and TRBJ2-5; 13 nucleotides agree with TRBD2. V lost 0 bases, J lost 4 bases, and 2 bases stayed unmatched. The CDR3 loop spans 16 amino acids. The germline gives CDR1 LGHNA, CDR2 YSLEER. The CDR3 DNA reads TGCGCCAGCAGCCAAGAACTAGCGGGAGGGGGAGAGACCCAGTACTTC. Residues: CASSQELAGGGETQYF.

This chain joins TRBV11-1 and TRBJ2-2; D unresolved. CDR1 SGHAT and CDR2 FQDESV come from the germline V gene (reference sequence). The CDR3 has 13 amino acids. Trimming removed 6 bases from V and 4 bases from J, with 9 bases in between. The CDR3 coding sequence is TGTGCCAGCAGGATACCCGGCACCGGGGAGCTGTTTTTT. Translating gives CASRIPGTGELFF.

This chain joins TRBV7-3 and TRBJ1-1, with TRBD1 identical over 9 bases. Looked up from germline, CDR1 is SGHTA and CDR2 is FQGTGA. J lost 1 base, V lost 3 bases, and 18 bases had no gene match. This CDR3 comprises 20 residues. The CDR3 DNA follows: TGTGCCAGCAGCTTCCCCGGGACAGGGAGGGGAGTTCAGCGGAACACTGAAGCTTTCTTT. Amino acids: CASSFPGTGRGVQRNTEAFF.

The CDR3 loop is CASSLLDRVSGYTF. The CDR3 DNA reads TGTGCCAGCAGTTTATTGGACAGGGTGTCTGGCTACACCTTC. The rearrangement uses TRBV28 and TRBJ1-2; 8 bases fit TRBD1. The CDR3 loop spans 14 amino acids. V trimming: 1 base; J trimming: 7 bases; junction bases outside the gene matches: 5. Germline CDR1 MDHEN, CDR2 SYDVKM.

This clone appeared a few times. The chain recombines TRBV30 with TRBJ2-5, with no clear D. CDR1 is GTSNPN, CDR2 SVGIG, per germline (reference sequence). Trimming removed 3 bases at V and 5 bases at J, with 10 bases between. This CDR3 has 12 amino acids. This CDR3 reads CAWSEIRETQYF. CDR3 in DNA: TGTGCCTGGAGCGAGATTCGGGAGACCCAGTACTTC.

This clone was recorded a few times. The V call is TRBV29-1, the J call TRBJ2-1, with 14 bases aligning to TRBD2. V shed 6 bases, J shed 4 bases, and the junction held 8 bases outside the gene matches. CDR1 is SQVTM, CDR2 ANQGSEA, per germline. This CDR3 contains 16 residues. The CDR3 DNA follows: TGCAGCGTCGACGGGACTAGCGGGAGTAGGTACAATGAGCAGTTCTTC. Amino acids: CSVDGTSGSRYNEQFF.

The genes are TRBV5-8 and TRBJ2-5; 8 nucleotides match TRBD2. In germline, CDR1 is SGHTS, CDR2 YDEGEE. This CDR3 spans 16 amino acids. J lost 1 base, V lost 3 bases, and 8 bases had no gene match. This chain's CDR3 is CASSSREASFQETQYF. The CDR3 coding sequence is TGTGCCAGCAGCTCGCGGGAGGCCTCATTCCAAGAGACCCAGTACTTC.

This rearrangement joins TRBV6-1 to TRBJ1-1; 7 bases fit TRBD1. Germline V CDR1 and CDR2: MNHNS, SASEGT. V trimming: 3 bases; J trimming: 1 base; junction bases outside the gene matches: 8. The CDR3 extends over 16 amino acids. CDR3 residues: CASSDLPGQRNTEAFF. The CDR3 DNA is TGTGCCAGCAGTGACCTACCGGGACAGAGGAACACTGAAGCTTTCTTT.

The chain uses TRBV7-3 and TRBJ2-6; TRBD1 matches 7 bases. Per germline, CDR1 SGHTA and CDR2 FQGTGA. V was clipped by 5 bases and J by 4 bases; unmatched bases: 5. This CDR3 spans 15 amino acids. DNA of the CDR3: TGTGCCAGCAGCCCAACAGGGGCCGGGGCCAACGTCCTGACTTTC. Its translation: CASSPTGAGANVLTF. Filled out from reference TRBV7-3 and TRBJ2-6, the complete variable domain reads GAGVSQTPSNKVTEKGKYVELRCDPISGHTALYWYRQSLGQGPEFLIYFQGTGAADDSGLPNDRFFAVRPEGSVSTLKIQRTERGDSAVYLCASSPTGAGANVLTFGAGSRLTVL.

The CDR3 reads CASSQSRDRVRPEQYF. Written as DNA, the CDR3 is TGCGCCAGCAGTCAATCTCGTGACAGGGTAAGACCCGAGCAGTACTTC. The chain has TRBV23-1 and TRBJ2-7; TRBD1 matches 7 bases. TRBV23-1 is given ORF status, its function remaining uncertain. The CDR3 has 16 amino acids. V shed 0 bases and J 6 bases; nucleotides not matched to a gene: 11.

The chain recombines TRBV6-5 with TRBJ2-7; possibly TRBD1 for D (5 bases). Per germline, CDR1 MNHEY and CDR2 SVGAGI. The CDR3 runs to 14 residues. V lost 2 bases and J lost 0, with 8 bases in between. CDR3 in DNA: TGTGCCAGCAGTTACGAACAGGTCTCCTACGAGCAGTACTTC. The encoded protein is CASSYEQVSYEQYF.

This sequence joins TRBV7-2 and TRBJ2-1; D is possibly TRBD2 (7 bases). CDR1 and CDR2 from the germline V gene are SGHTA and FQGNSA. The length of the CDR3 is 16 residues. Deletions cut 5 bases from V and 4 bases from J, with 18 bases between. CDR3 nucleotides: TGTGCCAGCAGCGACATGGGGGGCGGGAGTTACAATGAGCAGTTCTTC. As protein: CASSDMGGGSYNEQFF.